This T cell receptor beta chain was identified in a study of preoperative IRX-2 immunotherapy in early breast cancer. Concerning this clone: Within the sample, other DNA sequences also encode this same CDR3.

Germline values: CDR1 SGHRS, CDR2 YFSETQ. V shed 2 bases and J 2 bases; nucleotides not matched to a gene: 3. This CDR3 is 15 amino acids long. Method: immunoSEQ multiplex PCR; TCRdb's copy keeps in-frame clones and lacks some. Of 90,000 to 100,000 clones in the sample, around 86% are singletons; the top ten hold approximately 2%. The treatment was: preoperative locoregional IRX-2 cytokine immunotherapy. Patients received preoperative, locoregional IRX-2 cytokine immunotherapy in a phase Ib study. This TCR came from a human donor with breast cancer. The chain carries TRBV5-1 and TRBJ2-3, with 9 nucleotides matching TRBD2. The source was tumor tissue, collected after IRX-2 immunotherapy. CDR3 amino acids: CASSLAGGPTDTQYF. The DNA of the CDR3 is TGCGCCAGCAGCTTAGCGGGAGGCCCCACAGATACGCAGTATTTT.